Detailed here is one T cell receptor beta chain. These data originate in a study of T cell changes during pregnancy in multiple sclerosis. V was trimmed by 3 bases and J by 7 bases, leaving 19 bases between them. Germline V gene sequence: CDR1 SGHNT, CDR2 YENEEA. The CDR3 is 15 residues long. Sequenced by immunoSEQ multiplex PCR; TCRdb stores in-frame clones only, minus some. Of around 110,000 clones in the sample, 75% to 95% are singletons; the top ten hold 1.6%. The source is a female donor with multiple sclerosis, enrolled in a pregnancy study. The sequenced sample was peripheral blood, obtained before pregnancy. This chain links TRBV11-3 with TRBJ2-7, with a possible D match to TRBD2 (6 bases). Here the CDR3 DNA reads TGTGCCAGCAGCTTTTCGTCTAGCGAGGGGTCGGAGCAGTACTTC. Protein: CASSFSSSEGSEQYF.